This T cell receptor (beta chain) was found in a study of identifying expanded T cells in peripheral blood (dated by TCRdb to the late 2010s). In terms of the full investigation: Separate aliquots of the same genomic DNA pool were sequenced to produce technical replicates, and four replicates were compared in pairs. What the research found in general, with its limitations: It was expected by the authors that biological variance in healthy repertoires might increase further over much longer intervals, such as months to years. The beta-binomial model significantly reduced the number of clones called differentially abundant and the false-positive rate across all healthy-donor time intervals. Between technical replicates the binomial model flagged about 1.2 differentially abundant clones, whereas over about two weeks the binomial model flagged about 15 and over roughly 4 weeks about 19. Variance in clone template counts between roughly two-week samples significantly increased with total template count across all healthy donors.

The CDR3 holds 14 amino acids from the cysteine to the phenylalanine. Of the read, only the CDR3 DNA is kept; its 42 bases are in frame from base 1. Sequences MNHNS (CDR1) and SASEGT (CDR2) are obtained from the germline V gene. V lost 1 base and J lost 8 bases; the stretch between them is 15 bases long. TCRbeta CDR3 regions were profiled by bias-controlled multiplex PCR amplification of genomic DNA with the immunoSEQ Assay. The authors' analysis ran thus. To quantify the absolute abundance of each unique TCRbeta CDR3 region, the sequences were collapsed and filtered. Differential abundance was assessed using a binomial (Fisher-equivalent) model and a beta-binomial model in which time-dependent variance fitted from healthy donors was added. Clones with fewer than 5 combined templates were excluded, and clones with Benjamini-Hochberg FDR below 0.01 were called differentially abundant. The form v = (b*log(k)+a)^2 was used to model beta-binomial variance as a function of total template count across the two samples. The table was pulled from immuneACCESS by TCRdb, which kept in-frame rearrangements only. Such tables lose some clones; where checked, under half of the loss comes from unresolved V genes, and the rest has no known cause. V, J and clone size are those of that table, while D and trimming were read from the DNA. This sample lists 120,000 or so clones; roughly 80% were detected once. The ten largest clones capture more than 2.5% of the sample.

No immune events such as infections were documented for the healthy donors during the collection period. Blood repertoires from healthy donors were used as a training cohort for calibrating time-dependent variance in a beta-binomial model of differential abundance of T-cell clones. The training cohort included around ten healthy donors, of whom 3 were female and 7 were male. An age range of roughly 25 to 65 years, with an average of 43 years, was recorded for the donors. Obtained from a commercial supplier, whole blood was collected from each healthy donor at three time points set around 2 weeks apart. For immunosequencing, genomic DNA was extracted from whole blood that had not been sorted. For this clone: Its specific antigen is unknown. No much larger clone is present one base from it, and per-base qualities are unavailable.

The sequenced material came from blood. This clonotype was obtained from a person aged 18-70 years in good health. The receptor chain draws on TRBV6-1 and TRBJ2-7; the D segment could be TRBD2, given 7 matching bases. Here the CDR3 is given as CASSEGGPGGQQYF. The DNA is as follows: TGTGCCAGCAGTGAAGGCGGTCCCGGGGGGCAGCAGTACTTC.